This is a list of T cell receptor beta chains from one sample in a study of T cell responses to AZD1222 COVID-19 vaccine. Clones were read by immunoSEQ multiplex PCR, and TCRdb kept only the in-frame ones, dropping some. The sample holds about 160,000 clones, roughly 92% seen once. The starting material was peripheral blood, obtained on day 0 of AZD1222 vaccination. The origin of the receptors is an adult in good health. Each CDR3 is given with its conserved first and last residue. D genes are given only for firm matches. The size of a clone is reported for some rows only, either as once, few or many, or as a class for expanded clones.

>.|TRBV27|TRBJ1-5|14|.
TGTGCCAGCAGTTTCCAGGGAGCAAATCAGCCCCAGCATTTT
CASSFQGANQPQHF
>.|TRBV4-1|TRBJ1-4|15|.
TGCGCCAGCAGCCAAGCTTCGGGGAAAGGAGGGAAACTGTTTTTT
CASSQASGKGGKLFF
>.|TRBV7-9|TRBJ1-3|15|.
TGTGCCAGCAGCCGGACATCGTTCTCTGGAAACACCATATATTTT
CASSRTSFSGNTIYF
>once|TRBV30|TRBJ1-2|13|.
TGTGCCTGGGACCTCCTGGGGAACTATGGCTACACCTTC
CAWDLLGNYGYTF
>.|TRBV11-3|TRBJ2-2|15|TRBD1
TGTGCCAGCAGCTCTGGACAGGGGGGGACCGGGGAGCTGTTTTTT
CASSSGQGGTGELFF
>.|TRBV7-8|TRBJ1-6|16|.
TGTGCCAGCAGCGGAACGGGATCCTCCTATAATTCACCCCTCCACTTT
CASSGTGSSYNSPLHF
>.|TRBV4-3|TRBJ1-6|16|.
TGCGCCAGCAGCTCCTCTCGGTGGCTCTATAATTCACCCCTCCACTTT
CASSSSRWLYNSPLHF
>.|TRBV6-5|TRBJ1-5|14|.
TGTGCCAGCAGTTACTCGAATAGCAATCAGCCCCAGCATTTT
CASSYSNSNQPQHF
>.|TRBV5-1|TRBJ2-5|14|TRBD2
TGCGCCAGCAGCTTTGGGAGGGGCCAAGAGACCCAGTACTTC
CASSFGRGQETQYF
>.|TRBV29-1|TRBJ1-2|13|.
TGCAGCGTTGTTGGAGAGACCGCCTATGGCTACACCTTC
CSVVGETAYGYTF
>.|TRBV7-9|TRBJ1-4|14|.
TGTGCCAGCAGCTCCCCCGGGACACTCGAAAAACTGTTTTTT
CASSSPGTLEKLFF
>.|TRBV27|TRBJ2-3|13|.
TGTGCCAGCAGCCTACAGGTGGCAGATACGCAGTATTTT
CASSLQVADTQYF
>.|TRBV18|TRBJ2-3|17|TRBD2
TGTGCCAGCTCACCAACGACTAGCGGGTCTAGCACAGATACGCAGTATTTT
CASSPTTSGSSTDTQYF
>once|TRBV28|TRBJ1-2|14|.
TGTGCCAGCAGTCCAGACCTCTGGACAAATGGCTACACCTTC
CASSPDLWTNGYTF
>.|TRBV19|TRBJ1-1|15|TRBD1
TGTGCCAGTAGTACCGGACAGGGTATTTACACTGAAGCTTTCTTT
CASSTGQGIYTEAFF
>.|TRBV9|TRBJ1-2|15|.
TGTGCCAGCAGCACGCCGCCAGGGGATAACTATGGCTACACCTTC
CASSTPPGDNYGYTF
>.|TRBV30|TRBJ1-4|15|TRBD1
TGTGCCTGGACTTCGCGACAGGGGACTAATGAAAAACTGTTTTTT
CAWTSRQGTNEKLFF
>.|TRBV11-2|TRBJ2-1|12|TRBD2
TGTGCCAGCACGGGGGGGTTCAATGAGCAGTTCTTC
CASTGGFNEQFF
>.|TRBV18|TRBJ1-4|14|.
TGTGCCAGCTCACTTACGCACCTTTCGGAAAAACTGTTTTTT
CASSLTHLSEKLFF
>few|TRBV3-1/TRBV3-2|TRBJ2-1|15|.
TGTGCCAGCAGCCAAGGAGGGGGGCCCAGGAATGAGCAGTTCTTC
CASSQGGGPRNEQFF
>.|TRBV4-2|TRBJ1-2|16|.
TGTGCCAGCAGCCAGTCCGAGGGTGGGGGAGGCTATGGCTACACCTTC
CASSQSEGGGGYGYTF
>.|TRBV19|TRBJ1-5|16|.
TGTGCCAGCAACCGAAATCCGGGGGAAAGAAATCAGCCCCAGCATTTT
CASNRNPGERNQPQHF
>.|TRBV7-2|TRBJ2-1|17|TRBD1
TGTGCCAGCAGCAATCCAGCCCTTACAGGGGCGTTTACTCCGCAGTTCTTC
CASSNPALTGAFTPQFF
>.|TRBV7-9|TRBJ1-1|11|.
TGTGCCAGCAGCTTCAACGCTGAAGCTTTCTTT
CASSFNAEAFF
>.|TRBV5-1|TRBJ2-3|14|TRBD2
TGCGCCAGCAGCTTGACTAGCGAAACAGATACGCAGTATTTT
CASSLTSETDTQYF
>.|TRBV18|TRBJ1-3|14|.
TGTGCCAGCTCACTGGCGGTCTCTGGAAACACCATATATTTT
CASSLAVSGNTIYF
>.|TRBV7-9|TRBJ1-1|14|.
TGTGCCAGCAGCTTATGGGGGGCGGACACTGAAGCTTTCTTT
CASSLWGADTEAFF
>.|TRBV5-6|TRBJ2-6|14|.
TGTGCCAGCAGGCCCATCTTGGGGGCCAACGTCCTGACTTTC
CASRPILGANVLTF
>.|TRBV13|TRBJ1-5|12|.
TGTGCCAGCAGCCTCCGAAATCAGCCCCAGCATTTT
CASSLRNQPQHF
>once|TRBV10-1|TRBJ2-5|14|.
TGCGCCAGCAGTGATGGAGGGGGGCTGATTTCCCAGTACTTC
CASSDGGGLISQYF
>.|TRBV7-9|TRBJ2-3|18|.
TGTGCCAGCAGTCTTGGGATGGGGGGCTCCTTTCGAGCAGATACGCAGTATTTT
CASSLGMGGSFRADTQYF
>.|TRBV24-1|TRBJ2-3|16|TRBD1
TGTGCCACCAGTGACACCGGGACAGGGTATATTGATACGCAGTATTTT
CATSDTGTGYIDTQYF
>.|TRBV5-1|TRBJ1-1|15|.
TGCGCCAGCAGCTTGTTGGGATCCACGAACACTGAAGCTTTCTTT
CASSLLGSTNTEAFF
>.|TRBV19|TRBJ2-1|15|TRBD1
TGTGCCAGTAGTATTGAGGGACAGGGATACAATGAGCAGTTCTTC
CASSIEGQGYNEQFF
>.|TRBV19|TRBJ1-1|13|.
TGTGCCAGTAGTCCCGGGATGAACACTGAAGCTTTCTTT
CASSPGMNTEAFF
>.|TRBV9|TRBJ1-6|14|TRBD1
TGTGCCAGCAGCGTACGGGACAGTGGATCACCCCTCCACTTT
CASSVRDSGSPLHF
>once|TRBV27|TRBJ1-3|18|TRBD1
TGTGCCAGCAGTTTAACTGGGACAGCATCTCTAGCTGGAAACACCATATATTTT
CASSLTGTASLAGNTIYF
>.|TRBV7-9|TRBJ1-4|15|TRBD1
TGTGCCAGCAGCTTAGATGGGACAGGGGGTGAAAAACTGTTTTTT
CASSLDGTGGEKLFF
>.|TRBV29-1|TRBJ1-4|11|.
TGCAGCGTTGGGGCTAATGAAAAACTGTTTTTT
CSVGANEKLFF
>.|TRBV25-1|TRBJ1-1|13|TRBD1
TGTGCCAGCAGTGGGACAGGGGTGGCTGAAGCTTTCTTT
CASSGTGVAEAFF
>.|TRBV20-1|TRBJ2-1|11|.
TGCAGTGCTAGATCCGTCATTGAGCAGTTCTTC
CSARSVIEQFF
>.|TRBV5-8|TRBJ1-6|14|.
TGTGCCAGCAGCTTGAGGACTATTTACTCACCCCTCCACTTT
CASSLRTIYSPLHF
>.|TRBV6-4|TRBJ2-3|14|TRBD1
TGTGCCAGCAGTGAGACAGGGGTCACAGATACGCAGTATTTT
CASSETGVTDTQYF
>.|TRBV4-1|TRBJ2-5|16|.
TGCGCCAGCAGCCGATCGGATGGGGCCGGAGGAGAGACCCAGTACTTC
CASSRSDGAGGETQYF
>.|TRBV6-1|TRBJ1-6|13|.
TGTGCCAGCAGTGAATGGGATAATTCACCCCTCCACTTT
CASSEWDNSPLHF
>.|TRBV19|TRBJ2-4|15|.
TGTGCCAGTAGTATCGCCGGACTAGCCAAAAACATTCAGTACTTC
CASSIAGLAKNIQYF
>.|TRBV30|TRBJ2-4|14|.
TGTGCCTGGAGTGTAGATCGTGCAGGGATCATTCAGTACTTC
CAWSVDRAGIIQYF
>.|TRBV27|TRBJ1-3|13|.
TGTGCCAGCAGTGCCCTCTCTGGAAACACCATATATTTT
CASSALSGNTIYF
>once|TRBV7-8|TRBJ2-5|15|TRBD2
TGTGCCAGCAGCCCCCGAGCGGGGGGGCGGGAGACCCAGTACTTC
CASSPRAGGRETQYF
>.|TRBV11-2|TRBJ2-3|14|TRBD2
TGTGCCAGCAGAAGCGGGGGTAGCACAGATACGCAGTATTTT
CASRSGGSTDTQYF
>.|TRBV18|TRBJ1-2|15|.
TGTGCCAGCTCACCTAATTCGGACGGAGGATATGGCTACACCTTC
CASSPNSDGGYGYTF
>.|TRBV2|TRBJ1-1|12|.
TGTGCCAAAGGACGCATGAACACTGAAGCTTTCTTT
CAKGRMNTEAFF
>.|TRBV4-1|TRBJ2-3|16|TRBD1
TGCGCCAGCAGCCAAGATATGACAGGGGTTATGGATACGCAGTATTTT
CASSQDMTGVMDTQYF
>once|TRBV5-6|TRBJ2-2|16|.
TGTGCCAGCAGCTTAGTATCCCAGGGAGACACCGGGGAGCTGTTTTTT
CASSLVSQGDTGELFF
>.|TRBV6-2/TRBV6-3|TRBJ1-3|14|.
TGTGCCAGCAGTCCGGGGGGGACTGGAAACACCATATATTTT
CASSPGGTGNTIYF
>.|TRBV28|TRBJ1-3|15|.
TGTGCCAGCAGTCCAGACGAGGGGCGGCGAAACACCATATATTTT
CASSPDEGRRNTIYF
>.|TRBV4-1|TRBJ1-3|13|.
TGCGCCAGCAGCCCCCCCTCTGGAAACACCATATATTTT
CASSPPSGNTIYF
>.|TRBV27|TRBJ2-2|17|TRBD2
TGTGCCAGCAGTTCTCGACTAGCGGGGTCGAACACCGGGGAGCTGTTTTTT
CASSSRLAGSNTGELFF
>.|TRBV18|TRBJ1-6|14|.
TGTGCCAGCTCACCCCAAATGGGCGATTCACCCCTCCACTTT
CASSPQMGDSPLHF